The present T cell receptor beta chain was sequenced within a study of molecular identifiers for immune sequencing clone quantification. Study results and caveats: In naive cells, under 1% of molecules belonged to clones above 20 RNA copies, against over 97% in effector cells.

This clonotype was observed at least ten times. Antigen: not known. Naive CD8 T cells were FACS-sorted by CD8+CD4-CCR7+CD45RA+ markers. The CDR3 has 15 amino acids. V shed 6 bases and J 2 bases; nucleotides not matched to a gene: 8. Per germline, CDR1 MNHEY and CDR2 SMNVEV (reference sequence). TCR libraries were built in bulk with a published protocol and specific TCR primers. TCRdb reprocessed the PCR reads with MiXCR, giving one entry per CDR3 protein. The data contain tens of thousands of distinct CDR3 sequences, 15% to 20% of them singletons. This TCR derives from a human donor in good health. Some libraries in this study had Jurkat cell RNA spiked in. Material: naive CD8+ T cells from blood, with Jurkat cell RNA spiked in. Subset denoted: FACS-sorted CD8+CD4-CCR7+CD45RA+ naive T cells. V gene TRBV27 combines with J gene TRBJ2-3; 7 nucleotides line up with TRBD2. The CDR3 loop reads CASRMAGVYTDTQYF. CDR3 nucleotide sequence: TGTGCCAGCAGGATGGCGGGAGTCTACACAGATACGCAGTATTTT.